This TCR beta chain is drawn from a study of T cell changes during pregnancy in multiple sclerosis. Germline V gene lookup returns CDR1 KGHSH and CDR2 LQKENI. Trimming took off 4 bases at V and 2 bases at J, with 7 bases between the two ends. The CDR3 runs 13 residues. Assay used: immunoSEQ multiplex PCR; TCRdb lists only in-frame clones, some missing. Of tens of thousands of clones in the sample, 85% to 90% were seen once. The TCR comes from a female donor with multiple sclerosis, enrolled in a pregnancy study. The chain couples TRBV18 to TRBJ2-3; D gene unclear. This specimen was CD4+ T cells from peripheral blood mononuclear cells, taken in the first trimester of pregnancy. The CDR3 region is CASSLGTTDTQYF. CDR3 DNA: TGTGCCAGCTCACTTGGCACCACAGATACGCAGTATTTT. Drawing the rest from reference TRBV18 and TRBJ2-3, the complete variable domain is NAGVMQNPRHLVRRRGQEARLRCSPMKGHSHVYWYRQLPEEGLKFMVYLQKENIIDESGMPKERFSAEFPKEGPSILRIQQVVRGDSAAYFCASSLGTTDTQYFGPGTRLTVL.